This is a list of T cell receptor beta chains from one sample in a study of blood T cells in healthy people across ages. TCRdb reprocessed the 5' RACE reads with MiXCR, giving one entry per CDR3 protein. Among about 1.4 million distinct CDR3 sequences listed, roughly 60% were seen once. Sequencing was performed on blood. The receptors shown here come from a man between 18 and 35 years old in good health. The CDR3 runs from the conserved cysteine through the conserved F or W. The D gene is left open where the match is weak. Where a row states a size, it is once, few, many or the class of an expanded clone; other rows omit it.

TGTGCCAGCAGTTCATTCGGACAGGTCGATGGCTACACCTTC,CASSSFGQVDGYTF,-,TRBD1,TRBJ1-2,TRBV25-1
TGTGCCAGCAGCGGTTCCGTGGGTTCTGGGGCCAACGTCCTGACTTTC,CASSGSVGSGANVLTF,-,-,TRBJ2-6,TRBV13
TGTGCCAGCAGCTCACTGAGGCTACGCTCCTACGAGCAGTACTTC,CASSSLRLRSYEQYF,-,-,TRBJ2-7,TRBV11-2
TGTGCCAGCAGTTCGACAAACAGGGGGCGGTTAGGGGTTCAGCCCCAGCATTTT,CASSSTNRGRLGVQPQHF,-,TRBD1,TRBJ1-5,TRBV12-3/TRBV12-4
TGCGCCAGCAGCCTTAAGGCCACGGTGATCGATGAGCAGTTCTTC,CASSLKATVIDEQFF,few,-,TRBJ2-1,TRBV5-1
TGCAGTGCTAGAGTCGCGACAGGGACGGCAAACTATGGCTACACCTTC,CSARVATGTANYGYTF,-,TRBD1,TRBJ1-2,TRBV20-1
TGTGCCAGCAGCCCCCGGACAGGTGGGGGGAAAGGCTACACCTTC,CASSPRTGGGKGYTF,-,TRBD1,TRBJ1-2,TRBV11-2
TGCAGTGCGCGATCAGGTGGGGATGAGCAGTTCTTC,CSARSGGDEQFF,few,-,TRBJ2-1,TRBV20-1
TGTGCCAGCAGTCTCGGCCAGGGGGGGAATACGCAGTATTTT,CASSLGQGGNTQYF,-,-,TRBJ2-3,TRBV6-5
TGTGCCATCAGTGAGTCGATAGCGGCGGGGAGCAAAACTAGCACAGATACGCAGTATTTT,CAISESIAAGSKTSTDTQYF,few,-,TRBJ2-3,TRBV10-3
TGCGCCAGCAGCCTCCTAAATGAGGGGACCAGACTGTTTTTT,CASSLLNEGTRLFF,-,-,TRBJ1-4,TRBV4-1
TGCAGTGTCATAAGTTTGGGTCGTGACAATGAGCAGTACTTC,CSVISLGRDNEQYF,-,-,TRBJ2-5,TRBV20-1
TGTGCCAGCAGCTTAACAGGGGGACACAATGAGCAGTTCTTC,CASSLTGGHNEQFF,few,TRBD1,TRBJ2-1,TRBV7-8
TGCGCCAGCAGCTTGGCCGTAAGGGGGGCCAAAGAGACCCAGTACTTC,CASSLAVRGAKETQYF,-,-,TRBJ2-5,TRBV5-1
TGCGCCAGCAGCCAAGATCCCCTCGGGACGTACGAGCAGTACTTC,CASSQDPLGTYEQYF,few,-,TRBJ2-7,TRBV4-1
TGTGCCAGCACTCAGACAGGGTTCTCCGACATTCAGTACTTC,CASTQTGFSDIQYF,-,TRBD1,TRBJ2-4,TRBV6-1
TGTGCCACCCTCGGGACAGGGACTAACTATGGCTACACCTTC,CATLGTGTNYGYTF,few,TRBD1,TRBJ1-2,TRBV10-3
TGTGCCAGCAGTCCTTTGACTAGCGGGGGGTCCACAGATACGCAGTATTTT,CASSPLTSGGSTDTQYF,-,TRBD2,TRBJ2-3,TRBV6-2/TRBV6-3
TGTGCCAGCAGTTTCCTCTTTCAGGCGGACGTGACAGATACGCAGTATTTT,CASSFLFQADVTDTQYF,-,-,TRBJ2-3,TRBV27
TGTGCCAGCAGTGTCGAAAGGGGGTGGGATGAGCAGTTCTTC,CASSVERGWDEQFF,few,-,TRBJ2-1,TRBV28
TGTGCCAGCAGTTACTCGAAGACATCAGATACGCAGTATTTT,CASSYSKTSDTQYF,-,-,TRBJ2-3,TRBV6-6
TGCAGTGCTAGGGCTAATAGCAATCAGCCCCAGCATTTT,CSARANSNQPQHF,few,-,TRBJ1-5,TRBV20-1
TGCAGTGCTAGAATCGGGGCAGGCTACGAGCAGTACTTC,CSARIGAGYEQYF,-,-,TRBJ2-7,TRBV20-1
TGTGCCAGCAGCTTACCCTGGCTCTCCGGGGAGCTGTTTTTT,CASSLPWLSGELFF,-,-,TRBJ2-2,TRBV7-6
TGCGTCAGCAGCTTGGAACGGGCCTACTCTGGAAACACCATATATTTT,CVSSLERAYSGNTIYF,once,-,TRBJ1-3,TRBV5-1
TGCGCCAGCAGCTCTAGCGGGAGTTCAGCCAATGAGCAGTTCTTC,CASSSSGSSANEQFF,-,TRBD2,TRBJ2-1,TRBV5-1
TGCAGTGCTACTGGACCCATGAACACTGAAGCTTTCTTT,CSATGPMNTEAFF,-,-,TRBJ1-1,TRBV20-1
TGTGCCAGCAGTGAATCATTATGGGGCCTCAAGGGGGATACGCAGTATTTT,CASSESLWGLKGDTQYF,-,-,TRBJ2-3,TRBV6-1
TGTGCCAGCAGTTTATCACGGGGCCCCAGTCTCTACGAGCAGTACTTC,CASSLSRGPSLYEQYF,few,-,TRBJ2-7,TRBV12-3/TRBV12-4